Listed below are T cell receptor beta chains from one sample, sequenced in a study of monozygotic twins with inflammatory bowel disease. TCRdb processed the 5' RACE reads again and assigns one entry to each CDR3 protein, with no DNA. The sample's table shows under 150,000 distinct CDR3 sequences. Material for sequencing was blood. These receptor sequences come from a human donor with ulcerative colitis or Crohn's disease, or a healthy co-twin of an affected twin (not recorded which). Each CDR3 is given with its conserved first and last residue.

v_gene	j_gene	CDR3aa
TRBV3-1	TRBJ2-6	CASSPLQGTGSGANVLTF
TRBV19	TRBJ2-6	CASSMGWGSGANVLTF
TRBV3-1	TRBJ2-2	CASSQATGRTGELFF
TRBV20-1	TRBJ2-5	CSARLAGIETQYF
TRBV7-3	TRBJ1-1	CASSRYRNTEAFF
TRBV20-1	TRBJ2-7	CSAQGLAGTSYEQYF
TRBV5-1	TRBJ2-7	CASGVGQGVYEQYF
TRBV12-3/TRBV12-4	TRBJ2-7	CASSPRGQIYEQYF
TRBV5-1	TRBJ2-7	CASSFQLSGEQYF
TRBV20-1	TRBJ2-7	CSAPSGQGLLGEQYF
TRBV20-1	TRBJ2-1	CSARGGAASYNEQFF
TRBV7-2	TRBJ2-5	CASSLAGPKETQYF
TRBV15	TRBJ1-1	CATSIPTGFIAVTEAFF
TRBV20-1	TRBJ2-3	CSARRGGSTDTQYF
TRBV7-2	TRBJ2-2	CASSQAGTLGTGELFF
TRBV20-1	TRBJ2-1	CSAVDGRMNEQFF
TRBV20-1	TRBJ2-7	CSARGLDRVWYEQYF
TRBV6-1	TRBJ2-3	CASVMWGLTGGADTQYF
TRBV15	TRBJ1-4	CATSRGQGRFTEKLFF
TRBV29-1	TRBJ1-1	CSAGQGARGTEAFF
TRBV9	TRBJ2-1	CASSGLAGVNEQFF
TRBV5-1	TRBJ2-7	CASSLGTSGDYEQYF
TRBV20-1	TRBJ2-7	CSAREILLSGTYEQYF
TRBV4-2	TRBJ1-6	CASSQSPGQINSPLHF
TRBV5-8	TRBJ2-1	CASNLDPRTEQFF
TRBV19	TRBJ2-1	CASSIRGEQFF
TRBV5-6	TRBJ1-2	CASSLGDRDGGYTF
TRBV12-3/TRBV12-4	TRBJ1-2	CASSSLSPYGYTF
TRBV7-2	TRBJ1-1	CASSLGENTEAFF
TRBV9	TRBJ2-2	CASRGDRGTNTGELFF
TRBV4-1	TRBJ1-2	CASSQAPGGVLYTF
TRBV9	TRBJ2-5	CASSVRGTSVETQYF
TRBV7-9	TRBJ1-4	CASSWGQGAINEKLFF
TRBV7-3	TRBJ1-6	CASSPGGSGNSPLHF
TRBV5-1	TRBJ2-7	CASSSGQGNHEQYF
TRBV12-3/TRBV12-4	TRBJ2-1	CASTFPPGQLYNEQFF
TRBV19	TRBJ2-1	CASSIDRRGGLEQFF
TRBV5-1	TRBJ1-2	CASSLGRVAGNYGYTF
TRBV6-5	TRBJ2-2	CASSYDSGYGELFF
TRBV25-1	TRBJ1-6	CARSGGRTYNSPLHF
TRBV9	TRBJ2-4	CASSVAMTSFQYF
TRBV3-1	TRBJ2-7	CASSHQQFYEQYF
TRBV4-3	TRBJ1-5	CASSQDRGGSNQPQHF
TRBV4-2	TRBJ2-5	CASSQESLAEYQETQYF